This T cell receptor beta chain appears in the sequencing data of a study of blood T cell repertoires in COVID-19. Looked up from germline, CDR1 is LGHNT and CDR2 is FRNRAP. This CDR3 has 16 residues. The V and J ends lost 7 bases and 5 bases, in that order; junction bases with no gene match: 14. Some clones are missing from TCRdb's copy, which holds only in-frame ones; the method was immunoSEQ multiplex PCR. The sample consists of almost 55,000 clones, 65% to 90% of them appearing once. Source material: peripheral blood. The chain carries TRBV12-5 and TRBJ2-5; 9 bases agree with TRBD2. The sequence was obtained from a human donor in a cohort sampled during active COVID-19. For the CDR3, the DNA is TGTGCTAGTGCCGGGCGGGGGACTAGCTCATGGGAGACCCAGTACTTC. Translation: CASAGRGTSSWETQYF.